The 27 T cell receptor beta chains listed next were all sequenced from one sample in a study of cytomegalovirus exposure and HLA in healthy donors. PCR amplification relied on 60 Vbeta primers (plus 13 Jbeta primers). Only in-frame clones appear in the TCRdb table, and some are missing; sequencing was by immunoSEQ multiplex PCR. The table records about 250,000 clones, about 75% of them present only once. The material sequenced was PBMCs. The receptors derive from a female donor in good health and CMV-seronegative.

The rearrangement links TRBV29-1 to TRBJ1-1; possible D gene TRBD1, 5 bases. Germline V CDR1 and CDR2: SQVTM, ANQGSEA. Trimming stripped 7 bases from V and 9 bases from J, with 15 bases between. The CDR3 covers 11 residues. The CDR3 region is CSARSTAQAFF. Here the CDR3 DNA reads TGCAGCGCTCGATCGACAGCTCAAGCTTTCTTT.

The CDR3 DNA is TGTGCCAGCAGCTTGATGGCGGGGGCCGGGAACACTGAAGCTTTCTTT. Amino acid sequence: CASSLMAGAGNTEAFF. This chain uses TRBV5-4 with TRBJ1-1; D perhaps matches TRBD1 (6 bases). CDR3 length: 16 residues. Germline CDR1 SGHNT, CDR2 YYREEE (reference sequence). Deletions cut 1 base from V and 1 base from J, with 14 bases between. The full variable domain, in which reference TRBV5-4 and TRBJ1-1 provide the parts outside the CDR3, is ETGVTQSPTHLIKTRGQQVTLRCSSQSGHNTVSWYQQALGQGPQFIFQYYREEENGRGNFPPRFSGLQFPNYSSELNVNALELDDSALYLCASSLMAGAGNTEAFFGQGTRLTVV.

This chain links TRBV19 with TRBJ2-2, with 7 bases fitting TRBD2. The CDR3 spans 14 residues. V trimming: 5 bases; J trimming: 0 bases; junction bases outside the gene matches: 0. Germline CDR1 is LNHDA and CDR2 is SQIVND (reference sequence). The CDR3 coding sequence is TGTGCCAGTAGTGGGACTACGAACACCGGGGAGCTGTTTTTT. This encodes CASSGTTNTGELFF.

This clone was seen only a few times. This rearrangement joins TRBV5-1 to TRBJ2-1, with a tentative D call TRBD1 (6 bases). Trimming shortened V by 0 bases and J by 7 bases, and 8 bases separated the two germline ends. This CDR3 has 13 residues. Germline assignment: CDR1 SGHRS and CDR2 YFSETQ. The CDR3 DNA sequence: TGCGCCAGCAGCTTGGAAGGGGGTAATGAGCAGTTCTTC. This gives the protein CASSLEGGNEQFF.

The chain has TRBV4-1 and TRBJ2-4; 9 nucleotides agree with TRBD1. This CDR3 spans 16 amino acids. Per germline, CDR1 MGHRA and CDR2 YSYEKL. Trimming took 5 bases from V and 3 from J; bases not matched to a gene: 8. The CDR3 loop reads CASSYPGTGSKNIQYF. CDR3 coding DNA: TGCGCCAGCAGCTACCCCGGGACAGGGAGCAAAAACATTCAGTACTTC.

This chain joins TRBV28 and TRBJ1-4; no clear D. The germline V and J ends were trimmed by 5 bases and 0 bases, with 10 bases remaining between them. Germline CDR1 is MDHEN and CDR2 is SYDVKM. CDR3 length equals 15 residues. DNA for the CDR3: TGTGCCAGCAGTCCCGGGAGACCAACTAATGAAAAACTGTTTTTT. Translation: CASSPGRPTNEKLFF. Using reference TRBV28 and TRBJ1-4 for the parts outside the CDR3, the full variable domain is DVKVTQSSRYLVKRTGEKVFLECVQDMDHENMFWYRQDPGLGLRLIYFSYDVKMKEKGDIPEGYSVSREKKERFSLILESASTNQTSMYLCASSPGRPTNEKLFFGSGTQLSVL.

In this sample, this clone turned up a few times. The chain employs TRBV5-6 and TRBJ1-4, with a possible D match to TRBD1 (6 bases). Germline V gives CDR1 SGHDT, CDR2 YYEEEE. Trimming left V 3 bases short and J 0 bases short, with 12 bases between. This CDR3 contains 16 residues. The CDR3 nucleotides are TGTGCCAGCAGCTGGGGGGGGGCTGCAACTAATGAAAAACTGTTTTTT. This encodes CASSWGGAATNEKLFF. The variable domain in full, completed from reference TRBV5-6 and TRBJ1-4, reads DAGVTQSPTHLIKTRGQQVTLRCSPKSGHDTVSWYQQALGQGPQFIFQYYEEEERQRGNFPDRFSGHQFPNYSSELNVNALLLGDSALYLCASSWGGAATNEKLFFGSGTQLSVL.

V usage is TRBV15 and J usage is TRBJ2-7; the D is unclear. V dropped 8 bases and J dropped 4 bases, with 9 bases sitting between them. The CDR3 spans 11 residues. Germline CDR1 and CDR2: LNHNV and YYDKDF (reference sequence). CDR3 DNA sequence: TGTGCCACCGGGCCTTTATACGAGCAGTACTTC. It translates to CATGPLYEQYF.

The chain couples TRBV11-2 to TRBJ2-5; TRBD2 aligns across 11 bases. The junction had 12 bases not matched to a gene; V was cut back by 5 bases and J by 4 bases. In germline, CDR1 is SGHAT, CDR2 FQNNGV. The length of the CDR3 is 17 residues. The CDR3 sequence is CASSPGASGRFVETQYF. The DNA of the CDR3 is TGTGCCAGCAGCCCAGGCGCTAGCGGGAGGTTCGTAGAGACCCAGTACTTC.

The chain has TRBV13 and TRBJ2-7, with TRBD2 matching 8 bases. Germline V CDR1 and CDR2: PRHDT, FYEKMQ (reference sequence). This CDR3 is built from 15 residues. The V gene end was trimmed by 2 bases and the J gene end by 4 bases; junction bases not matched to a gene: 7. CDR3 amino acids: CASSLRGGLGYEQYF. The CDR3 DNA reads TGTGCCAGCAGCTTACGAGGGGGACTAGGGTACGAGCAGTACTTC. The whole variable domain, filled in from reference TRBV13 and TRBJ2-7, reads AAGVIQSPRHLIKEKRETATLKCYPIPRHDTVYWYQQGPGQDPQFLISFYEKMQSDKGSIPDRFSAQQFSDYHSELNMSSLELGDSALYFCASSLRGGLGYEQYFGPGTRLTVT.

This chain joins TRBV7-9 and TRBJ1-2, with a tentative D call TRBD1 (6 bases). CDR3 length: 15 residues. The ends were cut back, 3 bases at V and 6 bases at J, with 17 bases in the middle. Per the germline V gene, CDR1 is SEHNR and CDR2 is FQNEAQ (reference sequence). The CDR3 DNA follows: TGTGCCAGCAGCTTCCTACAGAGGGGGTCCGATGGCTACACCTTC. This codes for CASSFLQRGSDGYTF. Together with reference TRBV7-9 and TRBJ1-2, the CDR3 gives the full variable domain: DTGVSQNPRHKITKRGQNVTFRCDPISEHNRLYWYRQTLGQGPEFLTYFQNEAQLEKSRLLSDRFSAERPKGSFSTLEIQRTEQGDSAMYLCASSFLQRGSDGYTFGSGTRLTVV.

The V gene is TRBV25-1, the J gene TRBJ2-5; D is unclear. The end of the DNA fits TRBJ2-7 better, so the J call may be wrong. CDR3 length: 15 residues. Germline CDR1 is MGHDK and CDR2 is SYGVNS. The CDR3 sequence: CASTSTANPPYEQYF. Here the CDR3 DNA reads TGTGCCAGCACCAGCACAGCCAATCCACCCTACGAGCAGTACTTC.

This chain joins TRBV29-1 and TRBJ1-1; 10 bases are shared with TRBD1. The germline CDR1 and CDR2 sequences are SQVTM and ANQGSEA. The CDR3 loop spans 13 amino acids. With 7 bases clipped from V and 5 bases from J, the junction kept 7 bases outside the gene matches. CDR3 DNA sequence: TGCAGCGGGATCCGGACAGGGGGTACTGAAGCTTTCTTT. Encoded protein: CSGIRTGGTEAFF.

The gene calls are TRBV15 and TRBJ1-4; 8 bases agree with TRBD1. The CDR3 runs to 15 residues. Germline CDR1 and CDR2: LNHNV and YYDKDF (reference sequence). The trim removed 5 bases at V and 7 bases at J, leaving 9 bases unmatched. The CDR3 is CATSQRAGGGEKLFF. As DNA, the CDR3 is TGTGCCACCAGCCAAAGGGCAGGGGGCGGTGAAAAACTGTTTTTT.

Notes on this clone: At one of its ends the junction is not consistent with the germline gene, which may arise from a read error. The same CDR3 arises from other DNA sequences in this sample as well. The chain couples TRBV4-1 to TRBJ1-2; tentative D call: TRBD1 (6 bases). The CDR3 is 16 amino acids. Germline CDR1 reads MGHRA; CDR2 reads YSYEKL. CDR3 in amino acids: CASSQDPGTSISGYTF. The CDR3 DNA reads as TGCGCCAGCAGCCAAGATCCGGGGACATCTATCTCTGGCTATACCTTC.

The genes are TRBV15 and TRBJ2-7, with 10 bases matching TRBD2. CDR1 LNHNV and CDR2 YYDKDF come from the germline V gene (reference sequence). The J segment lost 5 bases and the V segment lost 0 bases, leaving 10 bases of the junction unmatched. The CDR3 contains 17 residues. The CDR3 protein is CATSRDLRAGGPDEQYF. The CDR3 DNA is TGTGCCACCAGCAGAGATCTCCGAGCGGGAGGGCCGGACGAGCAGTACTTC.

This clone was seen more than once but under ten times. V and J are TRBV18 and TRBJ2-5, with no clear D. The CDR3 sequence is 16 residues long. Trimming cost V 3 bases and J 1 base, with 15 bases left between them. In germline, CDR1 is KGHSH, CDR2 LQKENI. CDR3 sequence: CASSPIGLRLQETQYF. CDR3 coding DNA: TGTGCCAGCTCACCTATAGGCCTCAGACTCCAAGAGACCCAGTACTTC.

The genes are TRBV10-3 and TRBJ2-1, with D possibly matching TRBD2 (6 bases). The CDR3 runs 17 residues. The germline gives CDR1 ENHRY, CDR2 SYGVKD. Trimming cost V 6 bases and J 0 bases, with 18 bases left between them. The CDR3 region is CAIREGYIADSYNEQFF. The CDR3 DNA reads TGTGCCATCAGGGAGGGCTACATAGCGGACTCCTACAATGAGCAGTTCTTC.

V is TRBV10-2 and J is TRBJ1-2, with 8 bases that match TRBD1. This CDR3 is 17 amino acids long. V was clipped by 2 bases and J by 3 bases; unmatched bases: 11. CDR1 and CDR2 from the germline V gene are WSHSY and SAAADI. CDR3 sequence: CASSEDRGQANYYGYTF. CDR3 coding DNA: TGCGCCAGCAGTGAGGATAGGGGACAGGCAAACTACTATGGCTACACCTTC.

This chain joins TRBV6-5 and TRBJ1-1; 7 nucleotides agree with TRBD1. The CDR3 totals 15 residues. The germline V gene encodes CDR1 MNHEY and CDR2 SVGAGI. Trimming removed 4 bases from V and 0 bases from J; junction bases left unmatched: 5. The CDR3 nucleotides read TGTGCCAGCAGTTCCGGACAGGCGATGAACACTGAAGCTTTCTTT. Its translation is CASSSGQAMNTEAFF.

CDR3 loop: CSAVLQETQYF. Written as DNA, the CDR3 is TGCAGCGCGGTCCTTCAAGAGACCCAGTACTTC. This chain joins TRBV29-1 and TRBJ2-5; D remains ambiguous. Germline-derived CDR1 and CDR2 are SQVTM and ANQGSEA. V lost 7 bases, J lost 2 bases, and 8 bases lay in between. The CDR3 contains 11 residues. Based on the CDR3 plus reference TRBV29-1 and TRBJ2-5, the full variable domain is SAVISQKPSRDICQRGTSLTIQCQVDSQVTMMFWYRQQPGQSLTLIATANQGSEATYESGFVIDKFPISRPNLTFSTLTVSNMSPEDSSIYLCSAVLQETQYFGPGTRLLVL.

This sequence joins TRBV5-4 and TRBJ2-7; TRBD2 might be the D (7 bases). The germline CDR1 and CDR2 sequences are SGHNT and YYREEE (reference sequence). The CDR3 loop spans 16 amino acids. The V end was cut by 4 bases, the J end by 0 bases, with 17 bases between. CDR3 in DNA: TGTGCCAGCAGCCTAGGGGGGCGGGAGAGCTCCTACGAGCAGTACTTC. Translating it yields CASSLGGRESSYEQYF.

The J gene is TRBJ2-7, the V gene TRBV7-9; no reliable D call. The germline V gene encodes CDR1 SEHNR and CDR2 FQNEAQ (reference sequence). V was trimmed by 5 bases and J by 6 bases, leaving 8 bases between them. The CDR3 extends over 11 amino acids. CDR3 sequence reads: CASSDSSEQYF. The CDR3 DNA is TGTGCCAGCAGCGACTCATCCGAGCAGTACTTC.

V usage is TRBV11-3 and J usage is TRBJ1-1; maybe TRBD1 (6 bases). Germline V gives CDR1 SGHNT, CDR2 YENEEA. Deletions cut 5 bases from V and 2 bases from J, with 12 bases between. This CDR3 has 14 residues. The CDR3 loop is CASSPHRANTEAFF. The CDR3 region has the DNA TGTGCCAGCAGCCCCCACAGGGCAAACACTGAAGCTTTCTTT.

This rearrangement joins TRBV27 to TRBJ1-4; 7 nucleotides agree with TRBD1. The CDR3 totals 14 residues. Germline lookup yields CDR1 MNHEY and CDR2 SMNVEV (reference sequence). Trimming at V came to 2 bases and at J to 3 bases, leaving 0 bases not matched to a gene. CDR3 coding DNA: TGTGCCAGCAGTTTACAGGGGGCTAATGAAAAACTGTTTTTT. Translated, it gives CASSLQGANEKLFF.

This clone was counted between two and nine times. The rearrangement joins TRBV4-1 to TRBJ2-5, with D possibly matching TRBD1 (6 bases). The CDR3 has 16 amino acids. V lost 4 bases and J 2 bases, leaving 17 bases between the germline ends. Germline CDR1 reads MGHRA; CDR2 reads YSYEKL. CDR3 DNA: TGCGCCAGCAGCCGAACCATTTCGGGGACACAAGAGACCCAGTACTTC. It codes for CASSRTISGTQETQYF.

This clone occurred once. This rearrangement joins TRBV5-1 to TRBJ2-2, with 8 bases lining up with TRBD1. Germline CDR1 and CDR2: SGHRS and YFSETQ. This CDR3 contains 15 residues. With 4 bases clipped from V and 6 bases from J, the junction kept 8 bases outside the gene matches. Here the CDR3 reads CASSPDRGGAGELFF. As DNA, the CDR3 is TGCGCCAGCAGCCCTGACAGGGGAGGCGCCGGGGAGCTGTTTTTT.